The 21 T cell receptor beta chains in this list originate from one sample, sequenced in a study of post-analysis software for immune sequencing data. Regarding the study as a whole: Controls showed lower frequencies than patients for roughly five TRBV segments, and TRBV5-6, TRBV5-1 and TRBV20-1 were among these.

These receptors have no known antigen. Each TCR beta cDNA library carried unique molecular identifiers. TCRdb processed the PCR reads anew with MiXCR; each CDR3 protein has one entry. The table records under 900,000 distinct CDR3 sequences, 53% of them present only once. Material: blood. The receptors originated from a girl between 10 and 17 years old with multiple sclerosis.

The V and J genes are TRBV12-3 or TRBV12-4 and TRBJ1-1; D is perhaps TRBD1 (6 bases). V lost 4 bases to trimming and J lost 5 bases, with 11 bases between them. The CDR3 sequence is 13 residues long. The DNA of the CDR3 is TGTGCCAGCAGTTCGCATCAGGGGACTGAAGCTTTCTTT. This translates into CASSSHQGTEAFF.

In nucleotides, the CDR3 is TGCAGCGTTGACCCTGCTAGCGGTGAGCAGTACTTC. Translating it yields CSVDPASGEQYF. The chain uses TRBV29-1 and TRBJ2-1, with TRBD2 matching 7 bases. Matching the DNA end better, TRBJ2-7 makes the J call doubtful. Germline CDR1 reads SQVTM; CDR2 reads ANQGSEA. The CDR3 has 12 residues.

CDR3 DNA sequence: TGTGCCAGCAGCTTAGAGCCCCCAGGGAAGCGGAACTATGGCTACACCTTC. Protein sequence: CASSLEPPGKRNYGYTF. The rearrangement links TRBV7-9 to TRBJ1-2, with D possibly being TRBD1 (5 bases). This CDR3 is built from 17 residues. The germline CDR1 and CDR2 sequences are SEHNR and FQNEAQ (reference sequence). Trimming pared 1 base from V and 2 bases from J, leaving 17 bases between.

The gene calls are TRBV3-1 and TRBJ2-3; D unresolved. V was cut by 8 bases and J by 2 bases, with 14 bases left in between. From germline, CDR1 is LGHDT and CDR2 YNNKEL (reference sequence). The CDR3 spans 14 residues. CDR3 coding DNA: TGTGCCAGCCCCGGATCTGGGCACACAGATACGCAGTATTTT. Translation gives CASPGSGHTDTQYF.

Note on this clonotype: One end of the junction varies from germline; a read error may be responsible. This chain joins TRBV28 and TRBJ2-7; 12 positions agree with TRBD2. The end of the DNA aligns better with TRBJ2-5, so the J call may be wrong. The CDR3 is 15 amino acids. The germline V gene encodes CDR1 MDHEN and CDR2 SYDVKM. CDR3 sequence reads: CVSSFMTSGRETQYF. The CDR3 region has the DNA TGTGTCAGCAGTTTTATGACTAGCGGGAGAGAGACCCAGTACTTC.

This clonotype was detected many times. The chain links TRBV20-1 to TRBJ2-3, with D perhaps matching TRBD2 (5 bases). The CDR3 runs 11 residues. CDR1 and CDR2 (germline): DFQATT, SNEGSKA (reference sequence). Trimming removed 3 bases from V and 11 bases from J, with 12 bases in between. The CDR3 is CSASPRGRQYF. As DNA, the CDR3 is TGCAGTGCTAGCCCACGGGGAAGGCAGTATTTT.

A single count supports this clonotype. This sequence joins TRBV7-2 and TRBJ2-1; D not resolved. V lost 4 bases and J 7 bases, leaving 8 bases between the germline ends. Germline V gives CDR1 SGHTA, CDR2 FQGNSA. The CDR3 extends over 12 amino acids. This chain's CDR3 is CASSWIGNEQFF. For the CDR3, the DNA is TGTGCCAGCAGCTGGATAGGGAATGAGCAGTTCTTC.

This clonotype came up once. This chain links TRBV2 with TRBJ1-4; the match to TRBD1 covers 8 bases. Trimming took 4 bases from V and 3 from J; bases not matched to a gene: 4. This CDR3 is built from 15 residues. The germline gives CDR1 SNHLY, CDR2 FYNNEI. The CDR3 bases are TGTGCCAGCAGTGGCTCAGGGGGCCCTAATGAAAAACTGTTTTTT. It specifies CASSGSGGPNEKLFF. Using reference TRBV2 and TRBJ1-4 for the parts outside the CDR3, the full variable domain is EPEVTQTPSHQVTQMGQEVILRCVPISNHLYFYWYRQILGQKVEFLVSFYNNEISEKSEIFDDQFSVERPDGSNFTLKIRSTKLEDSAMYFCASSGSGGPNEKLFFGSGTQLSVL.

The chain links TRBV20-1 to TRBJ2-1, with TRBD2 as a possible D gene (6 bases). The germline CDR1 and CDR2 sequences are DFQATT and SNEGSKA (reference sequence). Trimming took off 0 bases at V and 1 base at J, with 13 bases between the two ends. The CDR3 has 16 amino acids. In nucleotides, the CDR3 is TGCAGTGCTAGAGATCCTCGGGGGAAATCCTACAATGAGCAGTTCTTC. This sequence encodes CSARDPRGKSYNEQFF.

V is TRBV4-1 and J is TRBJ2-3, with TRBD2 matching over 9 bases. The V segment lost 1 base and the J segment 0 bases; nucleotides outside the gene matches: 2. The CDR3 has 16 amino acids. Germline-derived CDR1 and CDR2 are MGHRA and YSYEKL. CDR3 sequence (DNA): TGCGCCAGCAGCCAAGGACTAGCGGAGAGCACAGATACGCAGTATTTT. Protein product: CASSQGLAESTDTQYF.

CDR3 residues: CASSLATGYEQYF. The CDR3 nucleotides are TGCGCCAGCAGCTTGGCGACGGGCTACGAGCAGTACTTC. This rearrangement joins TRBV5-1 to TRBJ2-7; D not resolved. This CDR3 region has 13 residues. V was trimmed by 0 bases and J by 3 bases, leaving 7 bases between them. In germline, CDR1 is SGHRS, CDR2 YFSETQ.

A few counts support this clonotype. The chain combines TRBV12-3 or TRBV12-4 with TRBJ2-5; D possibly corresponds to TRBD1 (5 bases). The ends were cut back, 5 bases at V and 4 bases at J, with 14 bases in the middle. The CDR3 is 14 residues long. The CDR3 reads CASSHDRGVETQYF. DNA for the CDR3: TGTGCCAGCAGTCACGACAGAGGAGTAGAGACCCAGTACTTC.

The gene calls are TRBV29-1 and TRBJ2-5, with TRBD1 matching 7 bases. Germline lookup yields CDR1 SQVTM and CDR2 ANQGSEA. This CDR3 contains 13 residues. The J segment lost 5 bases and the V segment lost 5 bases, leaving 8 bases of the junction unmatched. The CDR3 region has the DNA TGCAGCGTTTGGGACAGCTTTGGGGAGACCCAGTACTTC. This codes for CSVWDSFGETQYF.

The chain employs TRBV5-1 and TRBJ2-1; no clear D gene. Germline V gives CDR1 SGHRS, CDR2 YFSETQ. The V end was cut by 0 bases, the J end by 3 bases, with 4 bases between. This CDR3 spans 13 amino acids. The CDR3, as DNA: TGCGCCAGCAGCTTGGCAAACTACAATGAGCAGTTCTTC. Translated: CASSLANYNEQFF.

CDR3 in DNA: TGTGCCAGCAGCTTAGACCCGGGACAGGGAGGGGATCAGCCCCAGCATTTT. Protein product: CASSLDPGQGGDQPQHF. V usage is TRBV7-9 and J usage is TRBJ1-5; TRBD1 matches at 9 bases. V was clipped by 1 base and J by 5 bases; unmatched bases: 9. Germline CDR1 and CDR2: SEHNR and FQNEAQ (reference sequence). This CDR3 spans 17 amino acids.

The chain recombines TRBV18 with TRBJ2-3; D might be TRBD1 (7 bases). In germline, CDR1 is KGHSH, CDR2 LQKENI. The CDR3 has 15 amino acids. Trimming pared 2 bases from V and 2 bases from J, leaving 11 bases between. The CDR3 spells CASSPRRGLTDTQYF. The DNA of the CDR3 is TGTGCCAGCTCACCAAGGAGGGGGCTCACAGATACGCAGTATTTT. The full variable domain, its missing parts supplied by reference TRBV18 and TRBJ2-3, is NAGVMQNPRHLVRRRGQEARLRCSPMKGHSHVYWYRQLPEEGLKFMVYLQKENIIDESGMPKERFSAEFPKEGPSILRIQQVVRGDSAAYFCASSPRRGLTDTQYFGPGTRLTVL.

This clonotype was observed a few times. The genes are TRBV20-1 and TRBJ2-7; 12 nucleotides match TRBD2. CDR1 and CDR2 from the germline V gene are DFQATT and SNEGSKA (reference sequence). V trimming: 1 base; J trimming: 4 bases; junction bases outside the gene matches: 14. The CDR3 consists of 18 residues. The CDR3 nucleotides read TGCAGTGCTAGAGGATGGCTAGCGGGAGGGACGAACGGGTACGAGCAGTACTTC. Translation gives CSARGWLAGGTNGYEQYF.

The chain joins TRBV7-9 to TRBJ2-1; 8 positions match TRBD2. The V gene's germline CDR1 is SEHNR and CDR2 FQNEAQ (reference sequence). V dropped 1 base and J dropped 2; count of bases not matched to a gene: 4. The CDR3 length is 16 residues. The DNA of the CDR3 is TGTGCCAGCAGCTTAGAGAGCGGGAGAGCCTACAATGAGCAGTTCTTC. This translates into CASSLESGRAYNEQFF.

This clonotype came up once. The junction departs from germline at one end; a sequencing error may be responsible. J is TRBJ2-1 and V is TRBV11-2, with TRBD1 matching over 8 bases. The CDR3 totals 16 residues. Per germline, CDR1 SGHAT and CDR2 FQNNGV. The CDR3 bases are TGTGCCAGCAGCGTAGAACAGGGGGTCGGCACCGGGGAGCAGTTCTTC. This gives the protein CASSVEQGVGTGEQFF.

This clonotype was recorded only once. The rearrangement uses TRBV14 and TRBJ1-1; D is uncertain. Germline V gives CDR1 SGHDN, CDR2 FVKESK. This CDR3 is 15 amino acids long. Trimming took off 1 base at V and 0 bases at J, with 9 bases between the two ends. The CDR3 region is CASSQAKPMNTEAFF. The DNA for the CDR3 is TGTGCCAGCAGCCAAGCGAAGCCCATGAACACTGAAGCTTTCTTT.

CDR3 region: CASSYSGRPPGANVLTF. CDR3 sequence (DNA): TGTGCCAGCAGTTACTCGGGCAGACCTCCTGGGGCCAACGTCCTGACTTTC. The genes are TRBV6-5 and TRBJ2-6, with no clear D. Germline V lookup: CDR1 MNHEY, CDR2 SVGAGI. The CDR3 loop spans 17 amino acids. V shed 0 bases and J shed 2 bases, with 11 bases lying between them.